What follows are 20 T cell receptor beta chains derived from one specimen sequenced in a study of OX40 agonist ivuxolimab in advanced cancers. The table came from immunoSEQ multiplex PCR; TCRdb's copy has only in-frame clones and leaves some out. The data hold 25,000 to 30,000 clones, with roughly 80% observed a single time. Specimen: CD4+ or CD8+ T cells sorted from blood, collected in a trial of the OX40 agonist ivuxolimab. Source of these receptors: an adult with an advanced solid tumor such as melanoma, head and neck, liver or kidney cancer.

Notes on this clone: A read error may account for a junction end that differs from germline. This sequence joins TRBV19 and TRBJ2-7; D is possibly TRBD1 (5 bases). This CDR3 has 17 amino acids. Germline V lookup: CDR1 LNHDA, CDR2 SQIVND (reference sequence). CDR3 nucleotides: TGTGCCAGTAGCATAGGGGCAGGCCAGGCCCTTTTCTACGAGCAGTACTTC. This sequence encodes CASSIGAGQALFYEQYF.

The chain joins TRBV27 to TRBJ2-5; D gene ambiguous. This CDR3 has 14 amino acids. Trimming took 6 bases from V and 5 from J, leaving 16 bases between them. Germline CDR1 reads MNHEY; CDR2 reads SMNVEV (reference sequence). The CDR3 bases are TGTGCCAGCAGCCTTTTTTTGGGGTCCGAGACCCAGTACTTC. It specifies CASSLFLGSETQYF.

V and J are TRBV30 and TRBJ2-3; a possible D gene is TRBD1 (7 bases). Germline CDR1 is GTSNPN and CDR2 is SVGIG (reference sequence). V was clipped by 1 base and J by 4 bases, with 18 bases between them. The CDR3 sequence is 16 residues long. CDR3 loop: CAWSEGGRGAADTQYF. The CDR3 DNA reads TGTGCCTGGAGTGAGGGAGGCAGGGGGGCAGCAGATACGCAGTATTTT.

This clone has just one count. The chain uses TRBV7-9 and TRBJ2-7; no clear D. With 3 bases removed from V and 2 bases from J, the gap between germline ends came to 8 bases. Germline CDR1 SEHNR, CDR2 FQNEAQ (reference sequence). The CDR3 covers 13 residues. The CDR3, as DNA: TGTGCCAGCAGCTTTCTCCCGACCTACGAGCAGTACTTC. It specifies CASSFLPTYEQYF.

The CDR3: CASSMSRSATYYYGYTF. CDR3 bases: TGTGCCAGTAGTATGTCCCGGTCGGCGACCTACTACTATGGCTACACCTTC. The V gene is TRBV19, the J gene TRBJ1-2; no firm D call. From germline, CDR1 is LNHDA and CDR2 SQIVND (reference sequence). Trimming removed 3 bases from V and 3 bases from J, with 20 bases in between. This CDR3 spans 17 amino acids.

This sequence joins TRBV4-1 and TRBJ2-5; TRBD2 is a possible D gene (6 bases). Looked up from germline, CDR1 is MGHRA and CDR2 is YSYEKL. The germline V and J ends were trimmed by 1 base and 5 bases, with 11 bases remaining between them. CDR3 length: 14 residues. CDR3 sequence (DNA): TGCGCCAGCAGCCAAGTCTTGGGGACTGAGACCCAGTACTTC. Translated, it gives CASSQVLGTETQYF.

This chain joins TRBV11-2 and TRBJ2-7; a possible D gene is TRBD1 (5 bases). This CDR3 contains 13 residues. Per the germline V gene, CDR1 is SGHAT and CDR2 is FQNNGV. Trimming removed 1 base from V and 3 bases from J, with 7 bases in between. DNA for the CDR3: TGTGCCAGCAGCTTAGGACAGAGCTACGAGCAGTACTTC. The encoded protein is CASSLGQSYEQYF.

The chain combines TRBV2 with TRBJ1-4; 12 nucleotides align to TRBD1. The germline V gene has CDR1 SNHLY and CDR2 FYNNEI. V shed 5 bases, J shed 8 bases, and the junction held 6 bases outside the gene matches. The CDR3 runs to 15 residues. The CDR3 region has the DNA TGTGCCAGCAGTTCCGGGACAGGGGGCCAGGAAAAACTGTTTTTT. It yields the protein CASSSGTGGQEKLFF.

The J gene is TRBJ2-7, the V gene TRBV5-1, with 13 bases fitting TRBD2. Germline assignment: CDR1 SGHRS and CDR2 YFSETQ. Trimming at V came to 4 bases and at J to 4 bases, leaving 14 bases not matched to a gene. The CDR3 extends over 18 amino acids. CDR3 sequence reads: CASSAKGTSGEAGYEQYF. CDR3 nucleotides: TGCGCCAGCAGCGCGAAGGGGACTAGCGGGGAGGCGGGGTACGAGCAGTACTTC.

The chain combines TRBV9 with TRBJ2-2; D is possibly TRBD1 (6 bases). V was trimmed by 4 bases and J by 10 bases, leaving 11 bases between them. Looked up from germline, CDR1 is SGDLS and CDR2 is YYNGEE. This CDR3 is 12 amino acids long. The CDR3 protein is CASSFRTAELFF. CDR3 nucleotide sequence: TGTGCCAGCAGCTTCCGGACAGCGGAGCTGTTTTTT.

The J gene is TRBJ2-3, the V gene TRBV14, with 9 bases that match TRBD1. J gave up 6 bases and V 4 bases, and 17 bases lay outside the gene matches. Germline assignment: CDR1 SGHDN and CDR2 FVKESK. CDR3 size: 18 residues. DNA of the CDR3: TGTGCCAGCAGCCGAACCCTTGCGGGACAGGGCCTTTTGGATACGCAGTATTTT. Amino acid sequence: CASSRTLAGQGLLDTQYF.

The chain links TRBV5-4 to TRBJ2-2; D could derive from TRBD1 or TRBD2 (5 bases each). Germline V gene data show CDR1 as SGHNT and CDR2 as YYREEE (reference sequence). The CDR3 runs to 14 residues. Trimming left V 8 bases short and J 0 bases short, with 11 bases between. CDR3: CASTGTSNTGELFF. In DNA, the CDR3 is TGTGCCAGTACCGGGACGTCGAACACCGGGGAGCTGTTTTTT. The full variable domain, completed using reference TRBV5-4 and TRBJ2-2, is ETGVTQSPTHLIKTRGQQVTLRCSSQSGHNTVSWYQQALGQGPQFIFQYYREEENGRGNFPPRFSGLQFPNYSSELNVNALELDDSALYLCASTGTSNTGELFFGEGSRLTVL.

V usage is TRBV11-2 and J usage is TRBJ2-1; no clear D gene. There are 15 residues in the CDR3. The germline V gene has CDR1 SGHAT and CDR2 FQNNGV. The V and J ends lost 5 bases and 1 base respectively, with 12 bases between them. DNA of the CDR3: TGTGCCAGCAGCCCCGACAACATATCCTACAATGAGCAGTTCTTC. Protein product: CASSPDNISYNEQFF. The whole variable domain, remainder taken from reference TRBV11-2 and TRBJ2-1, is EAGVAQSPRYKIIEKRQSVAFWCNPISGHATLYWYQQILGQGPKLLIQFQNNGVVDDSQLPKDRFSAERLKGVDSTLKIQPAKLEDSAVYLCASSPDNISYNEQFFGPGTRLTVL.

This sequence joins TRBV4-1 and TRBJ2-3; 7 bases are shared with TRBD2. V dropped 4 bases and J dropped 2; count of bases not matched to a gene: 21. CDR3 length: 20 amino acids. Germline-derived CDR1 and CDR2 are MGHRA and YSYEKL. Written as DNA, the CDR3 is TGCGCCAGCAGCCCACACTCAGGGAAGGTAGCGGGTGGGTACACAGATACGCAGTATTTT. Translation: CASSPHSGKVAGGYTDTQYF.

The rearrangement joins TRBV7-2 to TRBJ2-7, with D perhaps being TRBD1 or TRBD2 (5 bases each). The germline V and J ends were trimmed by 5 bases and 3 bases, with 17 bases remaining between them. Germline lookup yields CDR1 SGHTA and CDR2 FQGNSA. The length of the CDR3 is 15 residues. The CDR3 loop is CASSPSYGADYEQYF. The CDR3 bases are TGTGCCAGCAGCCCCAGTTACGGGGCGGACTACGAGCAGTACTTC.

This rearrangement joins TRBV7-9 to TRBJ2-3; 8 bases align to TRBD2. CDR3 length: 16 residues. CDR1 and CDR2 from the germline V gene are SEHNR and FQNEAQ (reference sequence). Losses at the gene ends were 5 bases for V and 3 bases for J; bases not matched to a gene: 10. The DNA of the CDR3 is TGTGCCAGCAGCCCCACTAGCGGAACGACTACAGATACGCAGTATTTT. Amino acids: CASSPTSGTTTDTQYF.

The rearrangement links TRBV19 to TRBJ2-7, with D tentatively TRBD1 (5 bases). Per the germline V gene, CDR1 is LNHDA and CDR2 is SQIVND (reference sequence). V lost 3 bases and J 2 bases, leaving 8 bases between the germline ends. There are 13 residues in the CDR3. The CDR3 loop is CASSIGQAYEQYF. The DNA for the CDR3 is TGTGCCAGTAGTATCGGACAAGCCTACGAGCAGTACTTC.

The genes are TRBV9 and TRBJ2-3; D might be TRBD2 (6 bases). The CDR3 runs to 16 residues. Trimming removed 3 bases at V and 4 bases at J, with 18 bases between. Germline-derived CDR1 and CDR2 are SGDLS and YYNGEE. The DNA for the CDR3 is TGTGCCAGCAGCGCGGGACTCGCGTCGTCGGCAGATACGCAGTATTTT. It is translated as CASSAGLASSADTQYF.

The chain employs TRBV9 and TRBJ2-5; TRBD2 matches at 11 bases. CDR3 length equals 16 residues. J was trimmed by 1 base and V by 4 bases; bases with no gene match: 6. Germline CDR1 reads SGDLS; CDR2 reads YYNGEE. The CDR3 nucleotides read TGTGCCAGCAGCCCAGGGACTAGCGGATCCCAAGAGACCCAGTACTTC. Residues: CASSPGTSGSQETQYF.

The rearrangement links TRBV14 to TRBJ2-2; 7 bases agree with TRBD2. The CDR3 has 14 residues. Germline CDR1 reads SGHDN; CDR2 reads FVKESK. Unmatched junction bases numbered 9, after V lost 7 bases and J lost 7 bases. The CDR3 is CASNFRLADGELFF. The CDR3 DNA follows: TGTGCCAGCAACTTTCGACTAGCTGACGGGGAGCTGTTTTTT.